A single sample is the source of the 30 T cell receptor beta chains below, sequenced in a study of cytomegalovirus exposure and HLA in healthy donors. Primers: 60 Vbeta forward and 13 Jbeta reverse. TCRdb's table, derived via immunoSEQ multiplex PCR, lists solely in-frame clones and lacks some. Among more than 100,000 clones listed, more than 70% were seen once. The sample taken for sequencing was PBMCs. These receptors were collected from a woman aged 60-75 years in good health and CMV-seronegative.

This clone has only one observation. At one of its ends the junction is not consistent with the germline gene, which may arise from a read error. CDR3 sequence: CSSSSLDLAGVPSYEQYF. CDR3 DNA: TGTTCCAGCAGCTCCCTGGACCTAGCGGGCGTCCCTTCCTACGAGCAGTACTTC. The V gene is TRBV7-9, the J gene TRBJ2-7; the match to TRBD2 covers 8 bases. Germline V CDR1 and CDR2: SEHNR, FQNEAQ (reference sequence). The CDR3 has 18 amino acids.

This clone was found a few times. The CDR3 region is CASSLALAPITGTVFGSYQETQYF. The CDR3 coding sequence is TGTGCCAGCAGTTTAGCCCTAGCTCCGATTACCGGGACAGTATTTGGATCGTACCAAGAGACCCAGTACTTC. This chain connects TRBV28 to TRBJ2-5; 7 positions match TRBD1. CDR1 and CDR2 (germline): MDHEN, SYDVKM. V shed 2 bases and J 0 bases; nucleotides not matched to a gene: 30. The CDR3 covers 24 residues.

V gene TRBV5-1 combines with J gene TRBJ2-2; TRBD2 aligns across 14 bases. The V gene's germline CDR1 is SGHRS and CDR2 YFSETQ. The J segment lost 5 bases and the V segment lost 5 bases, leaving 14 bases of the junction unmatched. The CDR3 loop spans 19 amino acids. The chain's CDR3 is CASRSPPGLAGASTGELFF. In DNA, the CDR3 is TGCGCCAGCAGGTCCCCCCCGGGACTAGCGGGAGCTTCAACCGGGGAGCTGTTTTTT.

This clone was seen once. The rearrangement links TRBV11-3 to TRBJ1-1, with 7 bases lining up with TRBD1. The V gene's germline CDR1 is SGHNT and CDR2 YENEEA. The CDR3 sequence is 12 residues long. The V gene end was trimmed by 5 bases and the J gene end by 7 bases; junction bases not matched to a gene: 4. The CDR3 region is CASSLGTDEAFF. The CDR3 bases are TGTGCCAGCAGCCTTGGGACAGATGAAGCTTTCTTT. Full variable domain (outside the CDR3, taken from reference TRBV11-3 and TRBJ1-1): EAGVVQSPRYKIIEKKQPVAFWCNPISGHNTLYWYLQNLGQGPELLIRYENEEAVDDSQLPKDRFSAERLKGVDSTLKIQPAELGDSAVYLCASSLGTDEAFFGQGTRLTVV.

J is TRBJ2-2 and V is TRBV9; TRBD2 agrees at 9 bases. The CDR3 is 17 amino acids. Germline V lookup: CDR1 SGDLS, CDR2 YYNGEE. Trimming took 5 bases from V and 2 from J; bases not matched to a gene: 10. CDR3 region: CASSDRARGGNTGELFF. The CDR3 nucleotides read TGTGCCAGCAGTGATAGAGCGCGGGGGGGAAACACCGGGGAGCTGTTTTTT.

CDR3 DNA sequence: TGTGCCAGCAGCCCCGGGACACATCGGGCTTTCTTT. This codes for CASSPGTHRAFF. V gene TRBV6-5 combines with J gene TRBJ1-1, with D perhaps matching TRBD1 (6 bases). Germline V lookup: CDR1 MNHEY, CDR2 SVGAGI. With 6 bases removed from V and 11 bases from J, the gap between germline ends came to 16 bases. The CDR3 runs to 12 residues.

The chain employs TRBV6-5 and TRBJ2-3; 8 nucleotides agree with TRBD2. The junction had 10 bases not matched to a gene; V was cut back by 5 bases and J by 9 bases. CDR1 and CDR2 from the germline V gene are MNHEY and SVGAGI. The CDR3 is made up of 14 amino acids. The CDR3 reads CASSNGGGKFTQYF. The CDR3 DNA is TGTGCCAGCAGTAACGGGGGGGGTAAATTCACGCAGTATTTT.

This chain links TRBV19 with TRBJ1-1, with TRBD1 as a possible D gene (5 bases). Germline CDR1 reads LNHDA; CDR2 reads SQIVND (reference sequence). V dropped 5 bases and J dropped 5 bases, with 12 bases sitting between them. This CDR3 has 13 amino acids. In DNA, the CDR3 is TGTGCCAGTAGTCCAAGGAGGGGAACTGAAGCTTTCTTT. This codes for CASSPRRGTEAFF. Full variable domain (missing parts from reference TRBV19 and TRBJ1-1): DGGITQSPKYLFRKEGQNVTLSCEQNLNHDAMYWYRQDPGQGLRLIYYSQIVNDFQKGDIAEGYSVSREKKESFPLTVTSAQKNPTAFYLCASSPRRGTEAFFGQGTRLTVV.

The V gene is TRBV27, the J gene TRBJ1-4; maybe TRBD1 (6 bases). V dropped 6 bases and J dropped 5 bases, with 13 bases sitting between them. The CDR3 runs to 14 residues. The germline V gene has CDR1 MNHEY and CDR2 SMNVEV (reference sequence). The CDR3 DNA reads as TGTGCCAGCAGGCCAAACAGGGCAAATGAAAAACTGTTTTTT. It specifies CASRPNRANEKLFF.

This sequence joins TRBV6-5 and TRBJ2-1; possible D gene TRBD1, 5 bases. Germline CDR1 is MNHEY and CDR2 is SVGAGI. This CDR3 comprises 14 residues. Trimming shortened V by 8 bases and J by 3 bases, and 14 bases separated the two germline ends. The CDR3 is CASQIQDRYNEQFF. In DNA, the CDR3 is TGTGCCAGCCAAATACAGGATCGCTACAATGAGCAGTTCTTC.

The gene calls are TRBV6-4 and TRBJ1-4; TRBD1 agrees at 7 bases. CDR1 MRHNA and CDR2 SNTAGT come from the germline V gene. This CDR3 spans 15 amino acids. The J segment lost 4 bases and the V segment lost 6 bases, leaving 8 bases of the junction unmatched. The CDR3, as DNA: TGTGCCAGCAGCAACAGGGGTTCGGTTAATGAAAAACTGTTTTTT. It codes for CASSNRGSVNEKLFF.

The chain joins TRBV5-4 to TRBJ2-5; D is possibly TRBD2 (5 bases). Trimming shortened V by 2 bases and J by 2 bases, and 10 bases separated the two germline ends. Germline CDR1 SGHNT, CDR2 YYREEE (reference sequence). The CDR3 extends over 14 amino acids. The CDR3 bases are TGTGCCAGCAGCTTATTACCGGGACAAGAGACCCAGTACTTC. Amino acid sequence: CASSLLPGQETQYF.

This chain joins TRBV7-9 and TRBJ1-2, with a possible D match to TRBD1 (6 bases). Germline CDR1 and CDR2: SEHNR and FQNEAQ (reference sequence). Trimming shortened V by 5 bases and J by 8 bases, and 27 bases separated the two germline ends. CDR3 size: 17 residues. The CDR3 coding sequence is TGTGCCAGCAGCGGAACGGGGATTGGGGGTGAAGGGGGAGGCTACACCTTC. Translation gives CASSGTGIGGEGGGYTF.

V usage is TRBV5-1 and J usage is TRBJ1-4, with D perhaps TRBD1 (6 bases). Deletions cut 1 base from V and 7 bases from J, with 14 bases between. This CDR3 is built from 15 residues. Germline loops: CDR1 SGHRS, CDR2 YFSETQ. The CDR3 spells CASSLSGRGSEKLFF. CDR3 nucleotide sequence: TGCGCCAGCAGCTTGAGCGGCAGGGGATCTGAAAAACTGTTTTTT.

The rearrangement joins TRBV5-6 to TRBJ2-5, with D unresolved. The CDR3 has 14 amino acids. Germline CDR1 is SGHDT and CDR2 is YYEEEE. V gave up 1 base and J gave up 12 bases, with 19 bases separating them. The CDR3 DNA reads as TGTGCCAGCAGCTTGCCTGCGCGAGAGCAAAGAGAGTACTTC. Protein: CASSLPAREQREYF.

The J gene is TRBJ2-5, the V gene TRBV14; no clear D gene. The CDR3 is made up of 13 amino acids. Germline CDR1 is SGHDN and CDR2 is FVKESK. V was clipped by 0 bases and J by 5 bases, with 7 bases between them. In DNA form, the CDR3 reads TGTGCCAGCAGCCAAGACCCCATGGAGACCCAGTACTTC. Translating it yields CASSQDPMETQYF.

V usage is TRBV12-5 and J usage is TRBJ1-1, with 12 bases fitting TRBD1. This CDR3 has 15 residues. The junction had 5 bases not matched to a gene; V was cut back by 4 bases and J by 5 bases. The germline CDR1 and CDR2 sequences are LGHNT and FRNRAP. CDR3 in amino acids: CASGSGQGAGTEAFF. The DNA for the CDR3 is TGTGCTAGTGGTTCGGGACAGGGGGCAGGGACTGAAGCTTTCTTT. Variable domain in full (rest from reference TRBV12-5 and TRBJ1-1): DARVTQTPRHKVTEMGQEVTMRCQPILGHNTVFWYRQTMMQGLELLAYFRNRAPLDDSGMPKDRFSAEMPDATLATLKIQPSEPRDSAVYFCASGSGQGAGTEAFFGQGTRLTVV.

The chain's CDR3 is CASSRQAGDNSPLHF. The CDR3 DNA follows: TGTGCCAGCAGTCGCCAGGCAGGGGATAATTCACCCCTCCACTTT. V gene TRBV6-5 combines with J gene TRBJ1-6; possibly TRBD1 for D (6 bases). Between the trimmed V and J ends, which lost 5 bases and 5 bases, there was a span of 13 bases. This CDR3 has 15 residues. In germline, CDR1 is MNHEY, CDR2 SVGAGI.

The chain links TRBV5-1 to TRBJ1-6; a weak D match, TRBD1 (5 bases). Germline V CDR1 and CDR2: SGHRS, YFSETQ. Trimming left V 4 bases short and J 13 bases short, with 15 bases between. The CDR3 has 13 residues. The CDR3 is CASSPDSELPLHF. Here the CDR3 DNA reads TGCGCCAGCAGCCCTGACAGTGAACTTCCCCTCCACTTT.

In the case of this clone: A read error may produce the germline difference seen at one junction end. V usage is TRBV7-9 and J usage is TRBJ1-2, with a weak D call TRBD1 (5 bases). The length of the CDR3 is 13 residues. Germline-derived CDR1 and CDR2 are SEHNR and FQNEAQ (reference sequence). This chain's CDR3 is CSSSLRQGDGYTF. The CDR3 nucleotides read TGTTCCAGCAGCTTAAGGCAGGGTGATGGCTACACCTTC. Supplemented by reference TRBV7-9 and TRBJ1-2, the full variable domain reads DTGVSQNPRHKITKRGQNVTFRCDPISEHNRLYWYRQTLGQGPEFLTYFQNEAQLEKSRLLSDRFSAERPKGSFSTLEIQRTEQGDSAMYLCSSSLRQGDGYTFGSGTRLTVV.

The chain carries TRBV5-5 and TRBJ1-2; D might be TRBD1 (6 bases). Germline loops: CDR1 SGHKS, CDR2 YYEKEE (reference sequence). Trimming cost V 0 bases and J 4 bases, with 10 bases left between them. This CDR3 region has 14 residues. The CDR3 DNA sequence: TGTGCCAGCAGCTTGGCAGGGGTTGCCTATGGCTACACCTTC. Translating it yields CASSLAGVAYGYTF.

This clone was counted between two and nine times. The chain employs TRBV6-5 and TRBJ2-7, with 7 bases fitting TRBD2. The germline CDR1 and CDR2 sequences are MNHEY and SVGAGI. Trimming at V came to 6 bases and at J to 2 bases, leaving 4 bases not matched to a gene. The CDR3 has 13 amino acids. The DNA of the CDR3 is TGTGCCAGCAGGACCAGCGGGACCTACGAGCAGTACTTC. Amino acids: CASRTSGTYEQYF.

The table lists this clone with a few counts. This chain links TRBV19 with TRBJ2-1; the match to TRBD2 covers 9 bases. The CDR3 consists of 13 residues. Germline V gives CDR1 LNHDA, CDR2 SQIVND (reference sequence). V was pared by 6 bases and J by 6 bases, with 3 bases of the junction left unmatched. The CDR3: CASRGLASNEQFF. The DNA for the CDR3 is TGTGCCAGTAGGGGACTAGCAAGCAATGAGCAGTTCTTC.

J is TRBJ2-7 and V is TRBV19; 9 positions agree with TRBD1. CDR1 is LNHDA, CDR2 SQIVND, per germline (reference sequence). This CDR3 region has 12 residues. With 9 bases clipped from V and 5 bases from J, the junction kept 5 bases outside the gene matches. The CDR3 region has the DNA TGTGCCAGCGGGACAGGGAGCAACGAGCAGTACTTC. Its protein is CASGTGSNEQYF.

V usage is TRBV7-2 and J usage is TRBJ1-5; a weak D match, TRBD1 (5 bases). CDR3 length: 16 amino acids. Germline assignment: CDR1 SGHTA and CDR2 FQGNSA. Trimming took 8 bases from V and 0 from J, leaving 17 bases between them. The CDR3 here is CASGAGTAHSNQPQHF. The CDR3 DNA reads TGTGCCAGCGGGGCTGGAACAGCCCATAGCAATCAGCCCCAGCATTTT.

The gene calls are TRBV5-4 and TRBJ2-5, with 14 bases that match TRBD2. Germline-derived CDR1 and CDR2 are SGHNT and YYREEE (reference sequence). The CDR3 runs 16 residues. Unmatched junction bases numbered 5, after V lost 4 bases and J lost 3 bases. The CDR3 DNA is TGTGCCAGCAGCCAGGAGGGACTAGCGGGAGAAGAGACCCAGTACTTC. Residues: CASSQEGLAGEETQYF.

The rearrangement uses TRBV28 and TRBJ2-5; TRBD1 aligns across 8 bases. The CDR3 has 14 residues. Per germline, CDR1 MDHEN and CDR2 SYDVKM. Losses at the gene ends were 4 bases for V and 5 bases for J; bases not matched to a gene: 6. CDR3 bases: TGTGCCAGCAGTTCCGGACAGGGTTGGGAGACCCAGTACTTC. It specifies CASSSGQGWETQYF.

A single count supports this clone. This chain connects TRBV25-1 to TRBJ2-3; no definite D call. The length of the CDR3 is 14 residues. CDR1 is MGHDK, CDR2 SYGVNS, per germline. V was trimmed by 5 bases and J by 0 bases, leaving 9 bases between them. The CDR3 is CASSMAASTDTQYF. The DNA for the CDR3 is TGTGCCAGCAGTATGGCGGCTAGCACAGATACGCAGTATTTT.

The table lists this clone with a few counts. The genes are TRBV7-9 and TRBJ2-5, with 8 bases matching TRBD2. V trimming: 5 bases; J trimming: 2 bases; junction bases outside the gene matches: 7. There are 15 residues in the CDR3. Germline V gives CDR1 SEHNR, CDR2 FQNEAQ (reference sequence). Here the CDR3 DNA reads TGTGCCAGCAGCCCCCCCCGCGGGAGGCAAGAGACCCAGTACTTC. Translation gives CASSPPRGRQETQYF.

This clone appeared once. V gene TRBV10-3 combines with J gene TRBJ1-2; 7 bases map to TRBD1. The CDR3 length is 19 residues. The germline CDR1 and CDR2 sequences are ENHRY and SYGVKD. The V gene end was trimmed by 3 bases and the J gene end by 4 bases; junction bases not matched to a gene: 20. The CDR3 DNA follows: TGTGCCATCAGTGATGAGGCGGGAACGGGACAGACGTTTCTCTATGGCTACACCTTC. This gives the protein CAISDEAGTGQTFLYGYTF.